The 27 T cell receptor beta chains given below trace back to one sample, sequenced in a study of T cell changes during pregnancy in multiple sclerosis. Data came from immunoSEQ multiplex PCR; TCRdb stores just in-frame clones and leaves some out. The table shows 15,000 to 17,000 clones, with about 80% occurring only once. Sequenced material: CD8+ T cells from peripheral blood mononuclear cells, taken after pregnancy. These receptors were collected from a female donor in good health, enrolled as a control in a pregnancy study.

This chain uses TRBV6-4 with TRBJ2-5; 8 nucleotides line up with TRBD2. The CDR3 covers 14 residues. Germline assignment: CDR1 MRHNA and CDR2 SNTAGT. J lost 4 bases, V lost 3 bases, and 4 bases had no gene match. CDR3 in amino acids: CASSDRAGAETQYF. The CDR3 DNA reads as TGTGCCAGCAGTGATCGAGCGGGAGCAGAGACCCAGTACTTC.

CDR3 in amino acids: CASSPRTGGGYEQYF. CDR3 sequence (DNA): TGCGCCAGCAGCCCAAGGACAGGGGGCGGATACGAGCAGTACTTC. The J gene is TRBJ2-7, the V gene TRBV4-1, with 11 positions matching TRBD1. Germline lookup yields CDR1 MGHRA and CDR2 YSYEKL. Germline trimming cut 4 bases from V and 4 bases from J; bases unmatched to any gene: 6. This CDR3 is built from 15 residues.

Here the CDR3 DNA reads TGCGCCAGCAGCCAAGATAGGAGAGCAGGGGGCACTGAAGCTTTCTTT. Translated, it gives CASSQDRRAGGTEAFF. The chain couples TRBV4-3 to TRBJ1-1, with 7 bases matching TRBD1. The CDR3 runs to 16 residues. CDR1 and CDR2 from the germline V gene are LGHNA and YSLEER. Trimming at V came to 0 bases and at J to 4 bases, leaving 8 bases not matched to a gene.

V usage is TRBV5-1 and J usage is TRBJ1-2, with 11 bases fitting TRBD1. The CDR3 contains 17 residues. CDR1 and CDR2 from the germline V gene are SGHRS and YFSETQ. J lost 4 bases, V lost 1 base, and 9 bases had no gene match. CDR3: CASSLRDRGTNIYGYTF. The CDR3 DNA reads TGCGCCAGCAGCTTGAGGGACAGGGGGACTAACATCTATGGCTACACCTTC.

The genes are TRBV4-1 and TRBJ2-1; the match to TRBD2 covers 14 bases. The CDR3 is 17 amino acids. The V and J ends lost 0 bases and 8 bases, in that order; junction bases with no gene match: 6. Germline CDR1 and CDR2: MGHRA and YSYEKL. The CDR3 bases are TGCGCCAGCAGCCAAGACCTGACTAGCGGGGGGGATGATGAGCAGTTCTTC. Its protein is CASSQDLTSGGDDEQFF.

The chain combines TRBV7-9 with TRBJ2-7, with a possible D match to TRBD1 (6 bases). V was clipped by 3 bases and J by 5 bases, with 17 bases between them. This CDR3 is built from 15 residues. Germline V gene sequence: CDR1 SEHNR, CDR2 FQNEAQ (reference sequence). The CDR3 sequence: CASSFSAQGINEQYF. CDR3 nucleotides: TGTGCCAGCAGCTTTTCGGCCCAGGGGATCAACGAGCAGTACTTC.

This chain joins TRBV4-1 and TRBJ2-4; 11 bases align to TRBD2. Germline V gene data show CDR1 as MGHRA and CDR2 as YSYEKL. J gave up 2 bases and V 0 bases, and 6 bases lay outside the gene matches. The CDR3 is 18 amino acids. The CDR3 loop is CASSQERLAGGTKNIQYF. In DNA form, the CDR3 reads TGCGCCAGCAGCCAAGAAAGGCTAGCGGGGGGAACCAAAAACATTCAGTACTTC.

The J gene is TRBJ2-5, the V gene TRBV6-1; the match to TRBD2 covers 9 bases. Trimming removed 2 bases from V and 6 bases from J; junction bases left unmatched: 7. Germline CDR1 and CDR2: MNHNS and SASEGT. The CDR3 extends over 15 amino acids. The DNA for the CDR3 is TGTGCCAGCAGTGAAAAGGCGGGAGGGGCGCAGACCCAGTACTTC. Translating it yields CASSEKAGGAQTQYF.

This clone was detected once. The chain couples TRBV7-9 to TRBJ1-1; 9 nucleotides agree with TRBD1. The V segment lost 4 bases and the J segment 5 bases; nucleotides outside the gene matches: 8. This CDR3 has 15 residues. Per the germline V gene, CDR1 is SEHNR and CDR2 is FQNEAQ (reference sequence). The chain's CDR3 is CASSWPGQGVTEAFF. The DNA for the CDR3 is TGTGCCAGCAGCTGGCCGGGACAGGGAGTGACTGAAGCTTTCTTT.

The chain carries TRBV25-1 and TRBJ2-1; a weak D match, TRBD2 (5 bases). CDR1 and CDR2 (germline): MGHDK, SYGVNS. V lost 10 bases, J lost 9 bases, and 16 bases lay in between. The CDR3 consists of 12 residues. The CDR3 spells CATNSLASEQFF. The CDR3 DNA sequence: TGTGCCACCAATAGTCTAGCTTCTGAGCAGTTCTTC.

This clone was seen more than once but under ten times. The chain joins TRBV4-3 to TRBJ2-3, with 11 bases matching TRBD2. Germline CDR1 and CDR2: LGHNA and YSLEER. Trimming at V came to 5 bases and at J to 5 bases, leaving 6 bases not matched to a gene. The CDR3 extends over 15 amino acids. The CDR3 region is CASSATSGGIDTQYF. CDR3 nucleotide sequence: TGCGCCAGCAGCGCTACTAGCGGGGGAATAGATACGCAGTATTTT.

This sequence joins TRBV6-5 and TRBJ2-3; D perhaps matches TRBD1 (5 bases). CDR3 length equals 14 residues. Germline V lookup: CDR1 MNHEY, CDR2 SVGAGI. V was clipped by 6 bases and J by 1 base, with 11 bases between them. CDR3 residues: CASRNRSRTDTQYF. The CDR3 coding sequence is TGTGCCAGCAGAAACAGGAGCCGCACAGATACGCAGTATTTT.

The chain links TRBV5-8 to TRBJ2-7; 9 bases align to TRBD1. The germline CDR1 and CDR2 sequences are SGHTS and YDEGEE. Losses at the gene ends were 4 bases for V and 2 bases for J; bases not matched to a gene: 7. The CDR3 consists of 15 residues. The CDR3 protein is CASSPNRGLTYEQYF. CDR3 coding DNA: TGTGCCAGCAGCCCTAACAGGGGGCTGACCTACGAGCAGTACTTC. Looking up the rest from reference TRBV5-8 and TRBJ2-7 gives the full variable domain: EAGVTQSPTHLIKTRGQQATLRCSPISGHTSVYWYQQALGLGLQFLLWYDEGEERNRGNFPPRFSGRQFPNYSSELNVNALELEDSALYLCASSPNRGLTYEQYFGPGTRLTVT.

J is TRBJ2-3 and V is TRBV4-3, with TRBD1 matching over 9 bases. V shed 1 base and J 4 bases; nucleotides not matched to a gene: 6. CDR3 length equals 16 residues. CDR1 is LGHNA and CDR2 is YSLEER in the germline V gene. CDR3 coding DNA: TGCGCCAGCAGCCAAGGGGTGGGACAGGGCGCAGATACGCAGTATTTT. Amino acids: CASSQGVGQGADTQYF.

The table lists this clone with a count of one. The chain joins TRBV6-1 to TRBJ2-7; 8 bases align to TRBD1. Per the germline V gene, CDR1 is MNHNS and CDR2 is SASEGT. V lost 7 bases, J lost 0 bases, and 8 bases stayed unmatched. The CDR3 is made up of 15 amino acids. CDR3 nucleotide sequence: TGTGCCAGCATTCTTGGACAGGGAAGCTCCTACGAGCAGTACTTC. This translates into CASILGQGSSYEQYF.

There are a few counts of this clone. The rearrangement joins TRBV7-9 to TRBJ1-1; 7 bases agree with TRBD1. Germline values: CDR1 SEHNR, CDR2 FQNEAQ (reference sequence). There are 13 residues in the CDR3. V dropped 7 bases and J dropped 8; count of bases not matched to a gene: 10. The CDR3 DNA is TGTGCCAGCACCACAGGGACAGCCTCGGAAGCTTTCTTT. This gives the protein CASTTGTASEAFF.

The chain links TRBV28 to TRBJ1-1, with D possibly TRBD1 on 5 matching bases. The V gene's germline CDR1 is MDHEN and CDR2 SYDVKM. The ends were cut back, 2 bases at V and 1 base at J, with 11 bases in the middle. The CDR3 contains 15 residues. CDR3 protein: CASSLKLGGNTEAFF. CDR3 bases: TGTGCCAGCAGTTTAAAGTTGGGGGGGAACACTGAAGCTTTCTTT.

The chain carries TRBV30 and TRBJ2-7; 7 nucleotides line up with TRBD1. The germline V gene encodes CDR1 GTSNPN and CDR2 SVGIG (reference sequence). This CDR3 has 15 residues. V shed 3 bases and J 1 base; nucleotides not matched to a gene: 9. CDR3 nucleotides: TGTGCCTGGAGCCCGGGACAGCTTCTTTCCTACGAGCAGTACTTC. As protein: CAWSPGQLLSYEQYF.

The sample holds a few counts of this clone. This chain links TRBV7-9 with TRBJ1-2, with TRBD1 identical over 10 bases. The junction had 14 bases not matched to a gene; V was cut back by 2 bases and J by 5 bases. This CDR3 is built from 18 residues. Germline CDR1 and CDR2: SEHNR and FQNEAQ (reference sequence). The CDR3: CASSLRDKGTGELYGYTF. The CDR3 coding sequence is TGTGCCAGCAGCTTAAGGGACAAGGGGACAGGGGAATTGTATGGCTACACCTTC. The full variable domain, with the rest looked up from reference TRBV7-9 and TRBJ1-2, is DTGVSQNPRHKITKRGQNVTFRCDPISEHNRLYWYRQTLGQGPEFLTYFQNEAQLEKSRLLSDRFSAERPKGSFSTLEIQRTEQGDSAMYLCASSLRDKGTGELYGYTFGSGTRLTVV.

The rearrangement uses TRBV25-1 and TRBJ2-5; no clear D. Trimming cost V 11 bases and J 2 bases, with 15 bases left between them. CDR3 size: 13 residues. The V gene's germline CDR1 is MGHDK and CDR2 SYGVNS. CDR3: CASEPALQETQYF. DNA for the CDR3: TGTGCCTCTGAGCCGGCACTACAAGAGACCCAGTACTTC.

This clone was observed a single time. This chain links TRBV5-1 with TRBJ2-6; D is ambiguous. The germline V gene has CDR1 SGHRS and CDR2 YFSETQ. CDR3 length: 15 amino acids. Trimming removed 4 bases from V and 5 bases from J, with 13 bases in between. Here the CDR3 DNA reads TGCGCCAGCAGCCCCCCAGGCCCCCGGGCCAACGTCCTGACTTTC. It specifies CASSPPGPRANVLTF.

This rearrangement joins TRBV7-9 to TRBJ2-3; 12 bases are a match to TRBD1. Germline values: CDR1 SEHNR, CDR2 FQNEAQ (reference sequence). The CDR3 contains 17 residues. The V segment lost 1 base and the J segment 3 bases; nucleotides outside the gene matches: 5. CDR3 coding DNA: TGTGCCAGCAGCTTAGGAGGGACAGGGGGCTTAACAGATACGCAGTATTTT. This sequence encodes CASSLGGTGGLTDTQYF.

The CDR3 coding sequence is TGTGCCAGCCAACCAGGGACACACGACACCGGGGAGCTGTTTTTT. Amino acids: CASQPGTHDTGELFF. The rearrangement uses TRBV6-1 and TRBJ2-2; a weak D match, TRBD1 (6 bases). Trimming took 8 bases from V and 3 from J, leaving 16 bases between them. The germline V gene encodes CDR1 MNHNS and CDR2 SASEGT. The CDR3 is 15 amino acids.

The chain carries TRBV9 and TRBJ2-3; TRBD2 might be the D (5 bases). The CDR3 extends over 14 amino acids. The germline V gene encodes CDR1 SGDLS and CDR2 YYNGEE. V was cut by 0 bases and J by 1 base, with 6 bases left in between. The CDR3 DNA sequence: TGTGCCAGCAGCGTAGAGCGGCGCACAGATACGCAGTATTTT. Translation gives CASSVERRTDTQYF.

The chain couples TRBV6-1 to TRBJ1-1; D unresolved. Per germline, CDR1 MNHNS and CDR2 SASEGT. This CDR3 has 15 amino acids. Between the trimmed V and J ends, which lost 5 bases and 0 bases, there was a span of 13 bases. For the CDR3, the DNA is TGTGCCAGCAGTTTCGAGGCGGGAGTGAACACTGAAGCTTTCTTT. It is translated as CASSFEAGVNTEAFF.

The rearrangement links TRBV4-3 to TRBJ1-3; a possible D gene is TRBD1 (6 bases). The CDR3 is made up of 16 amino acids. In germline, CDR1 is LGHNA, CDR2 YSLEER. V lost 0 bases, J lost 3 bases, and 12 bases lay in between. DNA of the CDR3: TGCGCCAGCAGCCAAGACAGGGGCAGACTTGGAAACACCATATATTTT. Translation gives CASSQDRGRLGNTIYF.

This clone appeared once. This chain uses TRBV6-6 with TRBJ2-5; 12 bases are a match to TRBD1. This CDR3 has 14 residues. Unmatched junction bases numbered 4, after V lost 6 bases and J lost 5 bases. Germline V gene data show CDR1 as MNHNY and CDR2 as SVGAGI (reference sequence). The DNA of the CDR3 is TGTGCCAGCAGAGGGACAGGGGGCCGGGAGACCCAGTACTTC. This encodes CASRGTGGRETQYF.